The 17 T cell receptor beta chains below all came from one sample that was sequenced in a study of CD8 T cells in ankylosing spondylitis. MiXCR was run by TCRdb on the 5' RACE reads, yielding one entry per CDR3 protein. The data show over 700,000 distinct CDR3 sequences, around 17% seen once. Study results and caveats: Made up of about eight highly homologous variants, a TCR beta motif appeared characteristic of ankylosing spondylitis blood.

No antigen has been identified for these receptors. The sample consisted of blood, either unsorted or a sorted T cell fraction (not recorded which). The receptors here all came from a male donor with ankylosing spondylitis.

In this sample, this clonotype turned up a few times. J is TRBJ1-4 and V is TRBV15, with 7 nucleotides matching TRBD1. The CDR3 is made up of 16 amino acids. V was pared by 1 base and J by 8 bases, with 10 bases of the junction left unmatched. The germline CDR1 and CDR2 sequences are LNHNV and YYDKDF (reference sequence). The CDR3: CATSRASTGLGEKLFF. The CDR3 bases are TGTGCCACCAGCAGAGCTTCGACAGGGTTGGGGGAAAAACTGTTTTTT.

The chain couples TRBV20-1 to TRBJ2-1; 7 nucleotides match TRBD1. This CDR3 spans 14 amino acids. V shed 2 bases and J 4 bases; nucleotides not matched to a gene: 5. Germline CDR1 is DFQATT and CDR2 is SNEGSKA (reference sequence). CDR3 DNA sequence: TGCAGTGCTAGAAAGGGGGCGGCTTACAATGAGCAGTTCTTC. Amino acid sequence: CSARKGAAYNEQFF.

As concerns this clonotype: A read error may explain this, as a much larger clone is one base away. CDR3 protein: CASSGDYSYNEQFF. CDR3 DNA: TGCGCCAGCAGCGGGGACTACTCCTACAATGAGCAGTTCTTC. V and J are TRBV5-1 and TRBJ2-1, with 7 bases aligning to TRBD2. The trim removed 4 bases at V and 0 bases at J, leaving 1 base unmatched. This CDR3 spans 14 amino acids. CDR1 is SGHRS, CDR2 YFSETQ, per germline.

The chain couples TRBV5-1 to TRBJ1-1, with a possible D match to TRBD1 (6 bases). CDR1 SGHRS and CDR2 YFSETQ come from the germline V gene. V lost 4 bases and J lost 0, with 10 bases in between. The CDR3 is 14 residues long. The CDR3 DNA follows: TGCGCCAGCAGCATGAGGACAGTGAACACTGAAGCTTTCTTT. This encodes CASSMRTVNTEAFF.

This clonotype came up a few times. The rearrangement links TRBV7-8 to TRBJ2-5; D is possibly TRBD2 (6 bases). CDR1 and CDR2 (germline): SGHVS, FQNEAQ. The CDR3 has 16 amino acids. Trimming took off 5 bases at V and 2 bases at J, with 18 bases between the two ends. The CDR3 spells CASSPLGARGQETQYF. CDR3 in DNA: TGTGCCAGCAGCCCCCTAGGGGCGCGGGGTCAAGAGACCCAGTACTTC.

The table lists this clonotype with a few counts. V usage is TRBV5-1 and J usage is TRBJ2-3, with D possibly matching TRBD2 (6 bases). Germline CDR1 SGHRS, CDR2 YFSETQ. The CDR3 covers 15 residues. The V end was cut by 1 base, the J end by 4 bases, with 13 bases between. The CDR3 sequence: CASSLLSGVSDTQYF. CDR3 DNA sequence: TGCGCCAGCAGCTTGTTGTCGGGAGTGTCAGATACGCAGTATTTT.

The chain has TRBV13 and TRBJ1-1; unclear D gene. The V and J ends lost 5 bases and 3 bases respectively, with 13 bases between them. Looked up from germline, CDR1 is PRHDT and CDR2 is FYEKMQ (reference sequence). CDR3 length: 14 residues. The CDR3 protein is CASSLLLQDTEAFF. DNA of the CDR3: TGTGCCAGCAGCCTCCTTTTGCAGGACACTGAAGCTTTCTTT.

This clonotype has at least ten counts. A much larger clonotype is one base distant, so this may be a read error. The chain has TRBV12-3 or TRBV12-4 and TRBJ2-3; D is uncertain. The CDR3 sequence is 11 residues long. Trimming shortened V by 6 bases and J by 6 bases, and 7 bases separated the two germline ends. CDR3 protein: CASSSRDTQYF. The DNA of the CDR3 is TGTGCCAGCAGCTCCCGGGATACGCAGTATTTT.

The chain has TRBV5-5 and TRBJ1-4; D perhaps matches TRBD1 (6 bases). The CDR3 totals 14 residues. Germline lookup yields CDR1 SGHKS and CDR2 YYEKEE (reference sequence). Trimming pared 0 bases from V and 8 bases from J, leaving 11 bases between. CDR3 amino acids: CASSLEQGLEKLFF. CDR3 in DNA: TGTGCCAGCAGCTTGGAACAGGGTTTGGAAAAACTGTTTTTT.

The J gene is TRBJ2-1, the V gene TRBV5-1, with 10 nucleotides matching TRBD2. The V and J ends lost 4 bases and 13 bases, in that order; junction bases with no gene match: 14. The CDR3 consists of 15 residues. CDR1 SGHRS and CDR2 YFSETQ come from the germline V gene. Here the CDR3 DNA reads TGCGCCAGCAGCCTCTCAGGAGGGACTAGCGAGTACCAGTTCTTC. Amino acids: CASSLSGGTSEYQFF.

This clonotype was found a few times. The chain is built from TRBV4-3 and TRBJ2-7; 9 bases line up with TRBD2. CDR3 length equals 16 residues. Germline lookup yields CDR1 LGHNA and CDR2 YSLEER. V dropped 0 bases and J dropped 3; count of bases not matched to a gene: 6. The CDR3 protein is CASSQDRGAGGYEQYF. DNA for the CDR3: TGCGCCAGCAGCCAAGATAGGGGAGCGGGAGGCTACGAGCAGTACTTC.

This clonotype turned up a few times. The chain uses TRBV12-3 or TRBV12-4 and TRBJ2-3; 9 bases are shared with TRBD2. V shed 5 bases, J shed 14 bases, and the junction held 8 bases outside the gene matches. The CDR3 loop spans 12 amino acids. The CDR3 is CASSVSLREGYF. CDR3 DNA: TGTGCCAGCAGTGTCTCCTTGCGGGAGGGGTATTTT.

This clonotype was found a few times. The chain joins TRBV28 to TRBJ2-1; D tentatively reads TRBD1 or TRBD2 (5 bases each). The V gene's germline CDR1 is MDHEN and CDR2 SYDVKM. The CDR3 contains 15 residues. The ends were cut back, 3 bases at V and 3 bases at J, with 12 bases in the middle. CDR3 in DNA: TGTGCCAGCAGTTTCATCAGGGCGGGCTACAATGAGCAGTTCTTC. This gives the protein CASSFIRAGYNEQFF.

The CDR3 DNA sequence: TGCGCCAGCAGCTGGGGACTAGGCGCAGATACGCAGTATTTT. It specifies CASSWGLGADTQYF. This chain uses TRBV5-1 with TRBJ2-3, with 8 bases matching TRBD2. This CDR3 has 14 amino acids. The ends lost 3 bases at V and 4 bases at J; junction bases unmatched: 4. The germline V gene encodes CDR1 SGHRS and CDR2 YFSETQ.

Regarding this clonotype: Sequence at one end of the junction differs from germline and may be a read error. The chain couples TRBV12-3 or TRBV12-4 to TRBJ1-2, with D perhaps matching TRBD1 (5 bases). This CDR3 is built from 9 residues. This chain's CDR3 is CAQSGPPSF. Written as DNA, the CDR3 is TGTGCCCAGTCGGGACCGCCCTCCTTC.

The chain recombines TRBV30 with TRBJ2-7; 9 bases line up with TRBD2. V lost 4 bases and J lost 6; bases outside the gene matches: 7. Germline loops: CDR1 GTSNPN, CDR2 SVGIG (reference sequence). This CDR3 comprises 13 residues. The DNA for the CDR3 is TGTGCCTGGACTGGGACTAGCATCGGCGAGCAGTACTTC. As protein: CAWTGTSIGEQYF.

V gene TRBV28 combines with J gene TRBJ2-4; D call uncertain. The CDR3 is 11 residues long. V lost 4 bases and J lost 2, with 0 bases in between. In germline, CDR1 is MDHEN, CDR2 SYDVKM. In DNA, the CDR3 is TGTGCCAGCAGTTCCAAAAACATTCAGTACTTC. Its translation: CASSSKNIQYF.